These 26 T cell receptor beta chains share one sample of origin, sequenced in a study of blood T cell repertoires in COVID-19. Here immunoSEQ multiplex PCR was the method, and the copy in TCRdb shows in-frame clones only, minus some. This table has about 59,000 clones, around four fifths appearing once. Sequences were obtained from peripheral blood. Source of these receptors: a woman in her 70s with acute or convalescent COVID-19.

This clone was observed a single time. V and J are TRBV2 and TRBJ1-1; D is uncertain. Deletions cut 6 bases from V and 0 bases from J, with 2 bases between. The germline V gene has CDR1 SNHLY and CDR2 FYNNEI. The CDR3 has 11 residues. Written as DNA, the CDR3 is TGTGCCAGCAGCTTGAACACTGAAGCTTTCTTT. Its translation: CASSLNTEAFF. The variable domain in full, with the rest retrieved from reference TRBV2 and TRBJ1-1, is EPEVTQTPSHQVTQMGQEVILRCVPISNHLYFYWYRQILGQKVEFLVSFYNNEISEKSEIFDDQFSVERPDGSNFTLKIRSTKLEDSAMYFCASSLNTEAFFGQGTRLTVV.

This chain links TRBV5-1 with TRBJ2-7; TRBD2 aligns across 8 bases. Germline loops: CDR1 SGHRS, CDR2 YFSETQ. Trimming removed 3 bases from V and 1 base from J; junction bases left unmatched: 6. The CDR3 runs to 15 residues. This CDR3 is CASSSGLVLSYEQYF. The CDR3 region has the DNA TGCGCCAGCAGCTCGGGACTAGTCCTATCCTACGAGCAGTACTTC.

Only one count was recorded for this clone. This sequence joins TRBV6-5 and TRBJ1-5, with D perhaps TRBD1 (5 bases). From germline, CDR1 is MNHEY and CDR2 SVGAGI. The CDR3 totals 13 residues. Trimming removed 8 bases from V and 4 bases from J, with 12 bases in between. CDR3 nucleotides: TGTGCCAGCCGGTGGACACTTAATCAGCCCCAGCATTTT. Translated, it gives CASRWTLNQPQHF.

CDR3 sequence: CASSMHQGAVYGYTF. The CDR3 nucleotides are TGTGCCAGCAGCATGCACCAGGGGGCGGTCTATGGCTACACCTTC. V and J are TRBV5-4 and TRBJ1-2, with 8 bases matching TRBD1. With 4 bases clipped from V and 4 bases from J, the junction kept 9 bases outside the gene matches. The CDR3 has 15 amino acids. CDR1 and CDR2 (germline): SGHNT, YYREEE (reference sequence). Full variable domain (rest looked up from reference TRBV5-4 and TRBJ1-2): ETGVTQSPTHLIKTRGQQVTLRCSSQSGHNTVSWYQQALGQGPQFIFQYYREEENGRGNFPPRFSGLQFPNYSSELNVNALELDDSALYLCASSMHQGAVYGYTFGSGTRLTVV.

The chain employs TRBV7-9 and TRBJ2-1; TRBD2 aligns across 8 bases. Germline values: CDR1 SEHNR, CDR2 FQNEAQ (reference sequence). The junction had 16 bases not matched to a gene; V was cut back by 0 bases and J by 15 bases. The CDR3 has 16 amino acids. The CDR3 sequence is CASSLASGGGTRRLFF. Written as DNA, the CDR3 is TGTGCCAGCAGCTTAGCGTCTGGCGGGGGGACCCGAAGACTGTTCTTC.

The CDR3 spells CASSTNEGDPEQFF. For the CDR3, the DNA is TGTGCCAGTAGTACAAATGAGGGGGACCCTGAGCAGTTCTTC. The genes are TRBV19 and TRBJ2-1; D may be TRBD1 (6 bases). Trimming took off 4 bases at V and 9 bases at J, with 16 bases between the two ends. This CDR3 region has 14 residues. Germline lookup yields CDR1 LNHDA and CDR2 SQIVND (reference sequence).

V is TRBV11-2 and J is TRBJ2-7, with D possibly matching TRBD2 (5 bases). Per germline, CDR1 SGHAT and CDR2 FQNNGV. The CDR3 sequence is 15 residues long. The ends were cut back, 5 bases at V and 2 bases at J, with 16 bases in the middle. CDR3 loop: CASSKNSGKPYEQYV. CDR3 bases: TGTGCCAGCAGCAAGAACTCGGGGAAACCCTACGAGCAGTACGTC.

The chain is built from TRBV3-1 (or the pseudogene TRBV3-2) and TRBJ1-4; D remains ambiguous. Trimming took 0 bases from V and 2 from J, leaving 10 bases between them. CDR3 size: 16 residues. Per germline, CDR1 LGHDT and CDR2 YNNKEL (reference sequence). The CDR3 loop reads CASSQDFPGTNEKLFF. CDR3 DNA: TGTGCCAGCAGCCAAGATTTCCCGGGGACTAATGAAAAACTGTTTTTT.

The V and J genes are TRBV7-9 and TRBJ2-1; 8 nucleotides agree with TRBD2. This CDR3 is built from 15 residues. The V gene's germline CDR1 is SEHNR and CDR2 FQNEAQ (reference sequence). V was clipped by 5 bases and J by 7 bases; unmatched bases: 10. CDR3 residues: CASSPLGTRRNEQFF. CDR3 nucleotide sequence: TGTGCCAGCAGCCCACTCGGGACTAGGAGGAATGAGCAGTTCTTC.

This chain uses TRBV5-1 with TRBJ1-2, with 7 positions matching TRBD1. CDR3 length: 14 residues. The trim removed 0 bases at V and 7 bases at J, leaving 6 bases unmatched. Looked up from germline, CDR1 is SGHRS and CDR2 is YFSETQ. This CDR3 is CASSLGQGIGGYTF. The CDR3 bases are TGCGCCAGCAGCTTGGGACAGGGAATAGGTGGCTACACCTTC.

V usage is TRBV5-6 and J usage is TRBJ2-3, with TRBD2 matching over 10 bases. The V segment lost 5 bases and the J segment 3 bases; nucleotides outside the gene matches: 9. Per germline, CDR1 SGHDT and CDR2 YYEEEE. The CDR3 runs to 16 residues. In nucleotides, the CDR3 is TGTGCCAGCAGGGAAGAGCGGGGGGGCGGTACAGATACGCAGTATTTT. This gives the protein CASREERGGGTDTQYF.

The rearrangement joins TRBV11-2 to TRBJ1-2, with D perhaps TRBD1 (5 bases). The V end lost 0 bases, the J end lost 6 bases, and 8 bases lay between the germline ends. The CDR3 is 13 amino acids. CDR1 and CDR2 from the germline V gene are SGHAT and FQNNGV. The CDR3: CASSLEQVHGYTF. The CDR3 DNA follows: TGTGCCAGCAGCTTAGAACAGGTCCATGGCTACACCTTC. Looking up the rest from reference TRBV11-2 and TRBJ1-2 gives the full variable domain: EAGVAQSPRYKIIEKRQSVAFWCNPISGHATLYWYQQILGQGPKLLIQFQNNGVVDDSQLPKDRFSAERLKGVDSTLKIQPAKLEDSAVYLCASSLEQVHGYTFGSGTRLTVV.

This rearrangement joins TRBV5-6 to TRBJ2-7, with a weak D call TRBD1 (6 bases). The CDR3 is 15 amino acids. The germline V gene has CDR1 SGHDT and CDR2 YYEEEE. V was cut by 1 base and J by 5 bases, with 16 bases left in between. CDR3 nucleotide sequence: TGTGCCAGCAGCTTGCGCCAGGGGTACGGGAACGAGCAGTACTTC. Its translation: CASSLRQGYGNEQYF.

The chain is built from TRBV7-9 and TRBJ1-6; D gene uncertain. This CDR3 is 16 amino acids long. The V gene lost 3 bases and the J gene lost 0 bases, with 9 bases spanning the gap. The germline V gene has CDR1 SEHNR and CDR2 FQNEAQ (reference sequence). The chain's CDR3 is CASSFSTSSYNSPLHF. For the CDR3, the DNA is TGTGCCAGCAGCTTTTCAACGAGCTCCTATAATTCACCCCTCCACTTT.

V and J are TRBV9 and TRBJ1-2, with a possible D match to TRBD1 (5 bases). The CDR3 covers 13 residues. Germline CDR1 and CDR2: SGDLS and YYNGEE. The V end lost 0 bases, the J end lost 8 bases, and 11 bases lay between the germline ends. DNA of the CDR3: TGTGCCAGCAGCGTAGCAGGGAATGGGGGCTACACCTTC. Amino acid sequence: CASSVAGNGGYTF.

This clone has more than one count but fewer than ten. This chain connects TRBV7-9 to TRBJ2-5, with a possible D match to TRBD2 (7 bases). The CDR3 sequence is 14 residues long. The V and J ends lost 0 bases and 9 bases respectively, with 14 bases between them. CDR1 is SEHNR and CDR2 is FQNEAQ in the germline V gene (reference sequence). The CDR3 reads CASSLAGGPRSQYF. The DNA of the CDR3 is TGTGCCAGCAGCTTAGCGGGGGGGCCGCGGTCCCAGTACTTC. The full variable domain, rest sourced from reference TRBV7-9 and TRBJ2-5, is DTGVSQNPRHKITKRGQNVTFRCDPISEHNRLYWYRQTLGQGPEFLTYFQNEAQLEKSRLLSDRFSAERPKGSFSTLEIQRTEQGDSAMYLCASSLAGGPRSQYFGPGTRLLVL.

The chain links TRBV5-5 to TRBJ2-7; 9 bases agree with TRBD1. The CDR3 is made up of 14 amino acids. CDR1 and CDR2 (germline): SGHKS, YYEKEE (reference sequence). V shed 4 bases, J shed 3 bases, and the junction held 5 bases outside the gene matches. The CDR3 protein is CASSLGQGSYEQYV. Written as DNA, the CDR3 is TGTGCCAGCAGCCTGGGACAGGGAAGCTACGAGCAGTACGTC.

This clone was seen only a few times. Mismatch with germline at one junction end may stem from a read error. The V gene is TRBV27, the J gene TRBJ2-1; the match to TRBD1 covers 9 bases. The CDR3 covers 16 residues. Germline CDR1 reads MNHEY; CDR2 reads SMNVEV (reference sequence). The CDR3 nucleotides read TGTGCCAGCAGTATATCCCGGGACAGGGTTTTGGGCGAGCAGTTCTTC. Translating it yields CASSISRDRVLGEQFF.

The CDR3 sequence: CASSPSTGFVDTQYF. The CDR3 bases are TGTGCCAGCAGCCCAAGCACAGGGTTTGTAGATACGCAGTATTTT. The V call is TRBV7-3, the J call TRBJ2-3, with D perhaps TRBD1 (6 bases). V shed 5 bases and J shed 5 bases, with 17 bases lying between them. The CDR3 consists of 15 residues. Germline V lookup: CDR1 SGHTA, CDR2 FQGTGA.

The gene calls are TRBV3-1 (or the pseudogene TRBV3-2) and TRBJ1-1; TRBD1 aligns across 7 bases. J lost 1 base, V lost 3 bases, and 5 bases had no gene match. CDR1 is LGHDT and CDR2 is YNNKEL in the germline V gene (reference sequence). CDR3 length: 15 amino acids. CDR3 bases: TGTGCCAGCAGCCAGACAGGGCCGAGGAACACTGAAGCTTTCTTT. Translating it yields CASSQTGPRNTEAFF.

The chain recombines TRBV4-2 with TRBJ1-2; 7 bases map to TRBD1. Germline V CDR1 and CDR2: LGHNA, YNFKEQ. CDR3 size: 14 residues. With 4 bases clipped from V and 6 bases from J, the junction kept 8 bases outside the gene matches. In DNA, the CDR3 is TGTGCCAGCAGCCCTACCGACAGGGCGAATGGCTACACCTTC. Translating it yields CASSPTDRANGYTF.

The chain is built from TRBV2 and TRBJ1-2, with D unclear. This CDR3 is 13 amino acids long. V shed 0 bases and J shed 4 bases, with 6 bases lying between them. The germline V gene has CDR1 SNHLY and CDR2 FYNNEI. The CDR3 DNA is TGTGCCAGCAGTGAAGCGGTCGGCTATGGCTACACCTTC. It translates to CASSEAVGYGYTF.

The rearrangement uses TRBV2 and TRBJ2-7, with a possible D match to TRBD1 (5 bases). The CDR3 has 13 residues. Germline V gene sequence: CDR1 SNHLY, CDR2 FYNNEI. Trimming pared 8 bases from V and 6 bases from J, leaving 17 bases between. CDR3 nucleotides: TGTGCCAGCGGTGTCTCTTTGCAGGGCGAGCAGTACTTC. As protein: CASGVSLQGEQYF.

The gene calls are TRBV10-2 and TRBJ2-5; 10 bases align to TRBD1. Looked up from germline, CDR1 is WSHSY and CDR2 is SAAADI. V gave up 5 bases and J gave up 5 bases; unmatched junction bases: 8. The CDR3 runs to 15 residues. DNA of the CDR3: TGCGCCAGCAGTCCCAGGACAGGGGGAAGGGAGACCCAGTACTTC. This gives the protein CASSPRTGGRETQYF.

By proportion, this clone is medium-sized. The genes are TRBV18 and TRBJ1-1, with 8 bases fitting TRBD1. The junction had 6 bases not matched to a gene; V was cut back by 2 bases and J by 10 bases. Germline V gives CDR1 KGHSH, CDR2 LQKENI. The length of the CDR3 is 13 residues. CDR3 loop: CASSPIDRGGAFF. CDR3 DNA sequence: TGTGCCAGCTCACCAATCGACAGGGGTGGAGCTTTCTTT.

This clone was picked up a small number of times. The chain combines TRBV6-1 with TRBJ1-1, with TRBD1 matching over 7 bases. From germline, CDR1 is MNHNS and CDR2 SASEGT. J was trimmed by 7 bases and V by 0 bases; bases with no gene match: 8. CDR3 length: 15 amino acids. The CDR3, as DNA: TGTGCCAGCAGTGAAGCGCTTCGGAACAGGGGTGAAGCTTTCTTT. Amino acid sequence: CASSEALRNRGEAFF.